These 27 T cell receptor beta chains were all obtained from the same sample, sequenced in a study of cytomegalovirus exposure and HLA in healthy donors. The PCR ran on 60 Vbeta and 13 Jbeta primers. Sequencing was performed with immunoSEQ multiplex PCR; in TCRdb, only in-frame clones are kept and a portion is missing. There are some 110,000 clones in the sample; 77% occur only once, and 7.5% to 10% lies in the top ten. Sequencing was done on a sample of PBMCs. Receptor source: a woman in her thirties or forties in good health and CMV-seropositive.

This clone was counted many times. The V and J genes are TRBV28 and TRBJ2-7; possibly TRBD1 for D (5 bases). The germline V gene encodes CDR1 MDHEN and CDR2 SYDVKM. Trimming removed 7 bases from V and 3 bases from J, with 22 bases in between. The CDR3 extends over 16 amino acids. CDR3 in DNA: TGTGCCAGCAAGGTGCCCTTGGGGCTAAACCTCTACGAGCAGTACTTC. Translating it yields CASKVPLGLNLYEQYF.

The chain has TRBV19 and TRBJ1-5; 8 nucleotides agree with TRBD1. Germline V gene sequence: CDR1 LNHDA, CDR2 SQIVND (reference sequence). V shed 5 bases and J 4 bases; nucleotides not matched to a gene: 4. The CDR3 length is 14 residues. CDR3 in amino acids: CASSPRGLNQPQHF. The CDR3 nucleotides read TGTGCCAGTAGTCCCAGGGGGCTTAATCAGCCCCAGCATTTT.

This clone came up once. CDR3 bases: TGTGCCAGCAGCCCCCTCAGGGGCACCGGGGAGCTGTTTTTT. Its translation: CASSPLRGTGELFF. The J gene is TRBJ2-2, the V gene TRBV4-2; a possible D gene is TRBD1 (6 bases). The CDR3 is 14 residues long. Germline V CDR1 and CDR2: LGHNA, YNFKEQ. The germline V and J ends were trimmed by 4 bases and 4 bases, with 10 bases remaining between them.

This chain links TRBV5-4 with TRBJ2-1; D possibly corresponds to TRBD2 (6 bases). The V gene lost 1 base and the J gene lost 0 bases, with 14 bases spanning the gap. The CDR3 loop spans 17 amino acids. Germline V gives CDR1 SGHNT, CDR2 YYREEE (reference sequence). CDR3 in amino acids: CASSLKLAPSSYNEQFF. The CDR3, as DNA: TGTGCCAGCAGCTTGAAACTAGCTCCGAGCTCCTACAATGAGCAGTTCTTC.

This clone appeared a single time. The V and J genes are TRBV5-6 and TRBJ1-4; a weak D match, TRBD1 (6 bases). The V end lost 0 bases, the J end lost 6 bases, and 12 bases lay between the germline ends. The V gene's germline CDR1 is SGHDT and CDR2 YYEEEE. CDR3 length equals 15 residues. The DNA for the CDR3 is TGTGCCAGCAGCTTGGGGGGGCCGAGGGATGAAAAACTGTTTTTT. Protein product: CASSLGGPRDEKLFF. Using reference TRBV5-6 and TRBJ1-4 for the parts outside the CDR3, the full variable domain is DAGVTQSPTHLIKTRGQQVTLRCSPKSGHDTVSWYQQALGQGPQFIFQYYEEEERQRGNFPDRFSGHQFPNYSSELNVNALLLGDSALYLCASSLGGPRDEKLFFGSGTQLSVL.

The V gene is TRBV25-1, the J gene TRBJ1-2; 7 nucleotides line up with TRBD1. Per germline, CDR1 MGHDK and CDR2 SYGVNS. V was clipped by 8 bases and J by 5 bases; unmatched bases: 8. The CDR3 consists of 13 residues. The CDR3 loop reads CASGLGGVYGYTF. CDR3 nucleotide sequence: TGTGCCAGCGGTCTAGGGGGCGTTTATGGCTACACCTTC.

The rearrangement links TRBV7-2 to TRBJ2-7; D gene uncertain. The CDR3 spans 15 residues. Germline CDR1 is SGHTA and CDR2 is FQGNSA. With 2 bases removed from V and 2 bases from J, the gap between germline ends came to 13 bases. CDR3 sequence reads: CASSLRSERPYEQYF. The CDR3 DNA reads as TGTGCCAGCAGCTTACGATCAGAACGCCCCTACGAGCAGTACTTC.

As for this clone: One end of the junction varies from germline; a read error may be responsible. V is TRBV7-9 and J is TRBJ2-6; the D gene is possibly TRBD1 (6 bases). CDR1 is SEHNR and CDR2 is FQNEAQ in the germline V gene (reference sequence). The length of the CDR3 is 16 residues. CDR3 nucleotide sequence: TGTTCCAGCAGCCCGATCGGACAGTCAGGGGCCAACGTCCTGACTTTC. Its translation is CSSSPIGQSGANVLTF.

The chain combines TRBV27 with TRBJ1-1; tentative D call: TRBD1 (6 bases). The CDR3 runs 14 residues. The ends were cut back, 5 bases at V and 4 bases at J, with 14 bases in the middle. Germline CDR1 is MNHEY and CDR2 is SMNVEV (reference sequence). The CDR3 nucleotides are TGTGCCAGCAGTCCCTACAGGGTAGCCACTGAAGCTTTCTTT. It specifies CASSPYRVATEAFF.

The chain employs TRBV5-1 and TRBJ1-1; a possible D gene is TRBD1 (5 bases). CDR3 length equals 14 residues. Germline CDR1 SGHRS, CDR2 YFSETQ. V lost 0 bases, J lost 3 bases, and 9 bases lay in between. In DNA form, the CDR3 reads TGCGCCAGCAGCTTGGCCTCGGGGGACACTGAAGCTTTCTTT. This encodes CASSLASGDTEAFF. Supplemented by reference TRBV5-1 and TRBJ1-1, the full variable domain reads KAGVTQTPRYLIKTRGQQVTLSCSPISGHRSVSWYQQTPGQGLQFLFEYFSETQRNKGNFPGRFSGRQFSNSRSEMNVSTLELGDSALYLCASSLASGDTEAFFGQGTRLTVV.

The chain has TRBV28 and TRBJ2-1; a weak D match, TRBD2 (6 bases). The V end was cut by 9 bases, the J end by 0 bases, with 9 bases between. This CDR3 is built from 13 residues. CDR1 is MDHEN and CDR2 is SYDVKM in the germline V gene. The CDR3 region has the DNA TGTGCCAGTAGCGGAAGCTCCTACAATGAGCAGTTCTTC. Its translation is CASSGSSYNEQFF.

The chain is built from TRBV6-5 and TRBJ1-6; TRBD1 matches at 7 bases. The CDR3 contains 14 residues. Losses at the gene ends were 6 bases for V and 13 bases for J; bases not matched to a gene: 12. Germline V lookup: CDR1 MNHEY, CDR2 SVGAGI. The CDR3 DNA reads TGTGCCAGCAGAGGGACAGCCATAATTCACCCCCTCCACTTT. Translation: CASRGTAIIHPLHF.

As DNA, the CDR3 is TGCGCCAGCAGTCAGGGGGTGTCCGGGGCCAACGTCCTGACTTTC. It specifies CASSQGVSGANVLTF. This chain connects TRBV5-1 to TRBJ2-6; TRBD1 matches at 7 bases. Trimming cost V 5 bases and J 4 bases; bases outside gene matches: 6. Germline CDR1 and CDR2: SGHRS and YFSETQ. CDR3 size: 15 residues.

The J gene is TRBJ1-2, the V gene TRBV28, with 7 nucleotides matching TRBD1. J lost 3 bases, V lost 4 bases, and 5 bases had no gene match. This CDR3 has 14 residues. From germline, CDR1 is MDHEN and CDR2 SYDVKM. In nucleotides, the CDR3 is TGTGCCAGCAGTTCCTCGGGACAGCACTATGGCTACACCTTC. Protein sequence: CASSSSGQHYGYTF.

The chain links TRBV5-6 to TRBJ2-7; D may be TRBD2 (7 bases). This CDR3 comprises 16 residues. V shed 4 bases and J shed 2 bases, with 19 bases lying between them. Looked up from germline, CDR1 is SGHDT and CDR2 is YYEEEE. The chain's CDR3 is CASSLWGGGSPYEQYF. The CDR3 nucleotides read TGTGCCAGCAGCCTTTGGGGGGGCGGGAGCCCCTACGAGCAGTACTTC.

CDR3 amino acids: CASSPVREGGGELFF. In nucleotides, the CDR3 is TGTGCCAGCTCACCGGTCCGGGAAGGTGGCGGGGAGCTGTTTTTT. This sequence joins TRBV18 and TRBJ2-2, with TRBD2 as a possible D gene (5 bases). This CDR3 comprises 15 residues. The V end was cut by 3 bases, the J end by 7 bases, with 15 bases between. Germline CDR1 KGHSH, CDR2 LQKENI.

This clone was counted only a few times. In DNA form, the CDR3 reads TGTGCCAGCAGTTCTAGACAGGACTATGGCTACACCTTC. Residues: CASSSRQDYGYTF. The rearrangement joins TRBV6-1 to TRBJ1-2, with D possibly matching TRBD1 (6 bases). CDR3 size: 13 residues. The germline V gene has CDR1 MNHNS and CDR2 SASEGT. With 5 bases removed from V and 3 bases from J, the gap between germline ends came to 10 bases.

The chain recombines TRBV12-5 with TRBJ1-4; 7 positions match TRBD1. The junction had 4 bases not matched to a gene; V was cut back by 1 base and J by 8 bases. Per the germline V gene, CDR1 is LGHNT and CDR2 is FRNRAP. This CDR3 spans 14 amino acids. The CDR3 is CASGLGQGGEKLFF. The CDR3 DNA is TGTGCTAGTGGTTTGGGACAGGGTGGCGAAAAACTGTTTTTT.

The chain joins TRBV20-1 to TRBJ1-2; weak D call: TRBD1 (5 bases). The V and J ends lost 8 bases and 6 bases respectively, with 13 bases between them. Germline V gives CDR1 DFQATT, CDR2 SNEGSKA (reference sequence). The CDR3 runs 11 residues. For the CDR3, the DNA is TGCAGTCCCAGGAGGGGTCATGGCTACACCTTC. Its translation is CSPRRGHGYTF.

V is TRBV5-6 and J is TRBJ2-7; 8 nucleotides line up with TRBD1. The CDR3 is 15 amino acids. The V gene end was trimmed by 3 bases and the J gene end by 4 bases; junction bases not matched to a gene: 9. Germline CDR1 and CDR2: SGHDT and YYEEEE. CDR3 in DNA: TGTGCCAGCAGCTACGGACAGGGAAATTTTTACGAGCAGTACTTC. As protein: CASSYGQGNFYEQYF. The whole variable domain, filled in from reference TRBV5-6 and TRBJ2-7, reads DAGVTQSPTHLIKTRGQQVTLRCSPKSGHDTVSWYQQALGQGPQFIFQYYEEEERQRGNFPDRFSGHQFPNYSSELNVNALLLGDSALYLCASSYGQGNFYEQYFGPGTRLTVT.

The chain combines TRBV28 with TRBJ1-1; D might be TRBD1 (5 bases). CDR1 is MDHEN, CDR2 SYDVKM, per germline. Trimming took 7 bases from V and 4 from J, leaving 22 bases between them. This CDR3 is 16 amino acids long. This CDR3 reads CASKTLRGARITEAFF. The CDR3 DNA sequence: TGTGCCAGCAAGACCCTTCGTGGGGCACGGATCACTGAAGCTTTCTTT.

The CDR3 is CASSDLRSPSLSGANVLTF. DNA for the CDR3: TGTGCCAGCAGTGATTTGCGGTCTCCCTCCTTATCTGGGGCCAACGTCCTGACTTTC. V is TRBV27 and J is TRBJ2-6; no firm D call. V was pared by 5 bases and J by 1 base, with 21 bases between. The length of the CDR3 is 19 residues. CDR1 is MNHEY and CDR2 is SMNVEV in the germline V gene (reference sequence).

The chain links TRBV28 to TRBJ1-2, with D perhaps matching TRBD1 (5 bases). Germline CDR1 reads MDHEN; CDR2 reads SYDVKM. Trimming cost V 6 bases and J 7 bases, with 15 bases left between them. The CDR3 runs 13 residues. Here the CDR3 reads CASSPDMGRGYTF. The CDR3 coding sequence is TGTGCCAGCAGCCCTGACATGGGGCGTGGCTACACCTTC.

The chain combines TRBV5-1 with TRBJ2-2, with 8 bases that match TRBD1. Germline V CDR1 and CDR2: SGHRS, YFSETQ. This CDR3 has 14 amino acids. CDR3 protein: CASQGALNTGELFF. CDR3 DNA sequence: TGCGCGTCTCAGGGGGCATTAAACACCGGGGAGCTGTTTTTT.

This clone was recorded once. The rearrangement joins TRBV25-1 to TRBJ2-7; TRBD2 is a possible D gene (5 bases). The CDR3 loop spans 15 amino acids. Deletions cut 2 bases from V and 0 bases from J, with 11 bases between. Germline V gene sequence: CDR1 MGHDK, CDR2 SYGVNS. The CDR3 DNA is TGTGCCAGCAGTGAAAGGACGGGGAGCTCCTACGAGCAGTACTTC. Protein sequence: CASSERTGSSYEQYF.

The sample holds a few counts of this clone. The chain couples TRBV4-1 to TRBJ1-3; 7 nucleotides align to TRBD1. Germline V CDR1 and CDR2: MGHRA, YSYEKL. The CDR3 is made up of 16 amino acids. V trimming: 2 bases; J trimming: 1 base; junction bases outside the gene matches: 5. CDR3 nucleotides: TGCGCCAGCAGCCAAAACCAGGGGGTATCTGGAAACACCATATATTTT. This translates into CASSQNQGVSGNTIYF.

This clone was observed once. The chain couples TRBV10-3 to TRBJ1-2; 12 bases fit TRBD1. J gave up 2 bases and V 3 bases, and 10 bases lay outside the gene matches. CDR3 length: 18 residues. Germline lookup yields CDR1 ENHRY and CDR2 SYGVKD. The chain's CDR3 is CAISDLYGTGGSNYGYTF. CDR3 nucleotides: TGTGCCATCAGTGATTTGTACGGGACAGGGGGCTCCAACTATGGCTACACCTTC.